The 13 T cell receptor beta chains in this list originate from one sample, sequenced in a study of T cell repertoires in cytomegalovirus infection. TCRdb called the reads again in MiXCR, with one record for every CDR3 protein. The sample shows hundreds of thousands of distinct CDR3 sequences, roughly a third of them seen only once. Their recognized antigens are unknown. The specimen was cultured PBMCs, collected from culture after CMV antigen stimulation. Receptors were obtained from a human donor in good health (CMV status not recorded). Some clones in this sample may be carry-over from other donors' samples.

The sample holds a few counts of this clonotype. The V call is TRBV7-2, the J call TRBJ2-7; 11 nucleotides line up with TRBD1. The CDR3 loop spans 14 amino acids. CDR1 is SGHTA, CDR2 FQGNSA, per germline. V gave up 5 bases and J gave up 4 bases; unmatched junction bases: 4. The CDR3 sequence: CASSTGQGAYEQYV. In nucleotides, the CDR3 is TGTGCCAGCAGCACCGGACAGGGGGCTTACGAGCAGTACGTC.

The chain combines TRBV5-5 with TRBJ2-3; D not certain. CDR1 is SGHKS and CDR2 is YYEKEE in the germline V gene (reference sequence). The CDR3 is 13 amino acids. The ends were cut back, 5 bases at V and 3 bases at J, with 10 bases in the middle. CDR3 sequence: CASRNELTDTQYF. CDR3 bases: TGTGCCAGCAGGAACGAGCTGACAGATACGCAGTATTTT.

A few counts support this clonotype. The chain couples TRBV5-5 to TRBJ2-5; maybe TRBD1 (7 bases). This CDR3 is built from 14 residues. With 4 bases removed from V and 4 bases from J, the gap between germline ends came to 14 bases. Germline-derived CDR1 and CDR2 are SGHKS and YYEKEE (reference sequence). CDR3 sequence: CASSGGTARETQYF. The CDR3 DNA reads as TGTGCCAGCAGCGGAGGGACAGCGCGAGAGACCCAGTACTTC.

This clonotype showed up many times. The chain couples TRBV6-1 to TRBJ2-1; TRBD2 matches 8 bases. After removal of 5 bases from V and 5 bases from J, the junction contained 20 bases not matched to a gene. CDR1 is MNHNS, CDR2 SASEGT, per germline. This CDR3 region has 19 residues. The CDR3 here is CASSLLPFQREWENNEQFF. Here the CDR3 DNA reads TGTGCCAGCAGTCTCTTACCCTTTCAGCGGGAGTGGGAAAACAATGAGCAGTTCTTC.

J is TRBJ1-2 and V is TRBV24-1; D might be TRBD1 (5 bases). V was cut by 4 bases and J by 3 bases, with 14 bases left in between. Germline CDR1 is KGHDR and CDR2 is SFDVKD. There are 15 residues in the CDR3. CDR3 sequence reads: CATSEGDHLDYGYTF. The CDR3 DNA sequence: TGTGCCACCAGTGAGGGGGACCACCTCGACTATGGCTACACCTTC.

The chain uses TRBV5-1 and TRBJ2-5; D might be TRBD2 (6 bases). Trimming left V 4 bases short and J 2 bases short, with 18 bases between. CDR1 is SGHRS, CDR2 YFSETQ, per germline. The CDR3 is 16 amino acids. The CDR3 nucleotides read TGCGCCAGCAGCCGACGGCGGGGAATTCTTCAAGAGACCCAGTACTTC. Its protein product is CASSRRRGILQETQYF.

This clonotype occurred a few times. The V call is TRBV9, the J call TRBJ2-3, with 9 bases identical to TRBD2. The CDR3 has 16 amino acids. Germline-derived CDR1 and CDR2 are SGDLS and YYNGEE. The trim removed 4 bases at V and 2 bases at J, leaving 8 bases unmatched. The CDR3 here is CASSPRLAGNTDTQYF. The CDR3 bases are TGTGCCAGCAGCCCCCGGCTAGCGGGAAACACAGATACGCAGTATTTT.

V is TRBV18 and J is TRBJ2-1, with 13 nucleotides matching TRBD2. CDR3 length: 18 amino acids. Germline V gives CDR1 KGHSH, CDR2 LQKENI. J lost 7 bases, V lost 1 base, and 10 bases had no gene match. The chain's CDR3 is CASSPLRRTSGSMNEQFF. The CDR3, as DNA: TGTGCCAGCTCACCACTCCGACGGACTAGCGGGAGTATGAATGAGCAGTTCTTC.

A few counts support this clonotype. The V call is TRBV6-6, the J call TRBJ2-2; D unresolved. The CDR3 consists of 12 residues. Looked up from germline, CDR1 is MNHNY and CDR2 is SVGAGI (reference sequence). V lost 7 bases, J lost 1 base, and 4 bases lay in between. DNA of the CDR3: TGTGCCAGCAATCAGAACACCGGGGAGCTGTTTTTT. Residues: CASNQNTGELFF.

This chain uses TRBV28 with TRBJ2-7; D is unresolved. Trimming removed 5 bases at V and 5 bases at J, with 16 bases between. Germline assignment: CDR1 MDHEN and CDR2 SYDVKM. CDR3 length: 14 amino acids. DNA for the CDR3: TGTGCCAGCAGTGCCCCTTTCCGGGCGCACGAGCAGTACTTC. Translating it yields CASSAPFRAHEQYF. Supplemented by reference TRBV28 and TRBJ2-7, the full variable domain reads DVKVTQSSRYLVKRTGEKVFLECVQDMDHENMFWYRQDPGLGLRLIYFSYDVKMKEKGDIPEGYSVSREKKERFSLILESASTNQTSMYLCASSAPFRAHEQYFGPGTRLTVT.

The chain employs TRBV7-3 and TRBJ2-1; D not resolved. The CDR3 loop spans 13 amino acids. The germline gives CDR1 SGHTA, CDR2 FQGTGA. Trimming took off 0 bases at V and 7 bases at J, with 7 bases between the two ends. CDR3 sequence reads: CASSLTNVNEQFF. The CDR3 bases are TGTGCCAGCAGCTTAACGAACGTAAATGAGCAGTTCTTC.

At least ten counts were recorded for this clonotype. The chain is built from TRBV7-6 and TRBJ2-3, with D possibly matching TRBD2 (6 bases). From germline, CDR1 is SGHVS and CDR2 FNYEAQ. The CDR3 contains 16 residues. V was pared by 2 bases and J by 0 bases, with 12 bases between. In DNA, the CDR3 is TGTGCCAGCAGCTTATTTGCGGGGAGGAGCACAGATACGCAGTATTTT. It codes for CASSLFAGRSTDTQYF.

The genes are TRBV6-5 and TRBJ1-6; D is unresolved. The V end was cut by 1 base, the J end by 0 bases, with 10 bases between. The CDR3 spans 17 residues. Germline CDR1 and CDR2: MNHEY and SVGAGI. The CDR3 is CASSYFPMSSYNSPLHF. As DNA, the CDR3 is TGTGCCAGCAGTTACTTCCCAATGAGCTCCTATAATTCACCCCTCCACTTT.